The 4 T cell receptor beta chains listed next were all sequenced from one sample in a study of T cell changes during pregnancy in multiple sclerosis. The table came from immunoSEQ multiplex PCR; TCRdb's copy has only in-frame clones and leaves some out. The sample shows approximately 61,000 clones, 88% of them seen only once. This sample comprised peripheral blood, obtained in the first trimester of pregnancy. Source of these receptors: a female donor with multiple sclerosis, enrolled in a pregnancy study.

The CDR3 region has the DNA TGCGCCAGCAGTGATCGCGCAGATACGCAGTATTTT. This gives the protein CASSDRADTQYF. The chain couples TRBV10-2 to TRBJ2-3; D not resolved. Trimming left V 3 bases short and J 4 bases short, with 5 bases between. This CDR3 has 12 residues. The V gene's germline CDR1 is WSHSY and CDR2 SAAADI.

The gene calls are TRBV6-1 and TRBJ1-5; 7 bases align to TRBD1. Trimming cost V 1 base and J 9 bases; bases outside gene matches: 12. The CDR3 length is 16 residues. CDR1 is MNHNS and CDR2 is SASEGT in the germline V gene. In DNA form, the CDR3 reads TGTGCCAGCAGTGAAGGCGGGGACAGACTCGCGGGGCCCCAGCATTTT. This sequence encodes CASSEGGDRLAGPQHF.

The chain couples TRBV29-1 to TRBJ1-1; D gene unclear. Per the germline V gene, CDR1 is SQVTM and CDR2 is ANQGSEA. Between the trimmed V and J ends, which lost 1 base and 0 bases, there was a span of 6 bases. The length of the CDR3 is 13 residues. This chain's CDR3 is CSVEGQVNTEAFF. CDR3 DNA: TGCAGCGTTGAAGGCCAGGTGAACACTGAAGCTTTCTTT. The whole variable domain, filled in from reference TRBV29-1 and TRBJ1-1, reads SAVISQKPSRDICQRGTSLTIQCQVDSQVTMMFWYRQQPGQSLTLIATANQGSEATYESGFVIDKFPISRPNLTFSTLTVSNMSPEDSSIYLCSVEGQVNTEAFFGQGTRLTVV.

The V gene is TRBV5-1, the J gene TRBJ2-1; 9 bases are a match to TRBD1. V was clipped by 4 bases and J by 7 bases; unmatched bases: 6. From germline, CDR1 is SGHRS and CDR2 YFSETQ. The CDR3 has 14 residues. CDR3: CASSPGTGWNEQFF. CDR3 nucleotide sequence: TGCGCCAGCAGCCCCGGGACAGGGTGGAATGAGCAGTTCTTC.